Listed here are 25 T cell receptor beta chains from one sample, sequenced in a study of T cell changes during pregnancy in multiple sclerosis. Sequencing was performed with immunoSEQ multiplex PCR; in TCRdb, only in-frame clones are kept and a portion is missing. The data contain tens of thousands of clones, 93% of them singletons. This specimen consisted of peripheral blood, obtained in the second trimester of pregnancy. Receptor source: a female donor with multiple sclerosis, enrolled in a pregnancy study.

The chain recombines TRBV28 with TRBJ2-2, with 10 bases matching TRBD2. The germline V gene encodes CDR1 MDHEN and CDR2 SYDVKM. This CDR3 is 17 amino acids long. J was trimmed by 2 bases and V by 6 bases; bases with no gene match: 9. CDR3 in DNA: TGTGCCAGCAGGGGTTACAGCGGGAGGGCAAACACCGGGGAGCTGTTTTTT. Protein: CASRGYSGRANTGELFF. The whole variable domain, filled in from reference TRBV28 and TRBJ2-2, reads DVKVTQSSRYLVKRTGEKVFLECVQDMDHENMFWYRQDPGLGLRLIYFSYDVKMKEKGDIPEGYSVSREKKERFSLILESASTNQTSMYLCASRGYSGRANTGELFFGEGSRLTVL.

The gene calls are TRBV28 and TRBJ2-7, with D maybe TRBD1 (5 bases). The CDR3 has 15 residues. The germline CDR1 and CDR2 sequences are MDHEN and SYDVKM. Trimming shortened V by 6 bases and J by 5 bases, and 20 bases separated the two germline ends. Here the CDR3 reads CASRDGASVANEQYF. In nucleotides, the CDR3 is TGTGCCAGCAGGGATGGGGCCTCCGTAGCCAACGAGCAGTACTTC. The whole variable domain, filled in from reference TRBV28 and TRBJ2-7, reads DVKVTQSSRYLVKRTGEKVFLECVQDMDHENMFWYRQDPGLGLRLIYFSYDVKMKEKGDIPEGYSVSREKKERFSLILESASTNQTSMYLCASRDGASVANEQYFGPGTRLTVT.

The chain has TRBV28 and TRBJ2-7; no firm D call. The germline gives CDR1 MDHEN, CDR2 SYDVKM. Trimming stripped 5 bases from V and 7 bases from J, with 30 bases between. The CDR3 sequence is 18 residues long. CDR3 sequence: CASSRPPRRIPPHWEQYF. DNA of the CDR3: TGTGCCAGCAGTCGCCCCCCCCGGCGGATCCCCCCTCACTGGGAGCAGTACTTC.

The V call is TRBV28, the J call TRBJ2-5; D gene uncertain. In germline, CDR1 is MDHEN, CDR2 SYDVKM. V was clipped by 6 bases and J by 1 base, with 9 bases between them. The CDR3 runs to 13 residues. As DNA, the CDR3 is TGTGCCAGCAGGCCCGTCGGCCAAGAGACCCAGTACTTC. Translated: CASRPVGQETQYF.

This clone was counted a single time. The rearrangement joins TRBV5-4 to TRBJ2-6; D possibly corresponds to TRBD2 (5 bases). Trimming shortened V by 0 bases and J by 2 bases, and 6 bases separated the two germline ends. The CDR3 is made up of 15 amino acids. Germline-derived CDR1 and CDR2 are SGHNT and YYREEE (reference sequence). DNA of the CDR3: TGTGCCAGCAGCTTGGCCGGGACTGGGGCCAACGTCCTGACTTTC. It specifies CASSLAGTGANVLTF.

V usage is TRBV11-2 and J usage is TRBJ2-1; D is unclear. CDR1 is SGHAT, CDR2 FQNNGV, per germline. The CDR3 sequence is 13 residues long. V lost 4 bases, J lost 4 bases, and 8 bases lay in between. CDR3 nucleotide sequence: TGTGCCAGCAGCTCCGAGGTATACAATGAGCAGTTCTTC. Its protein is CASSSEVYNEQFF.

The chain joins TRBV27 to TRBJ1-2; 8 nucleotides line up with TRBD1. Germline assignment: CDR1 MNHEY and CDR2 SMNVEV (reference sequence). Unmatched junction bases numbered 9, after V lost 2 bases and J lost 4 bases. There are 16 residues in the CDR3. The CDR3 spells CASSLGGQGKLYGYTF. In nucleotides, the CDR3 is TGTGCCAGCAGTTTAGGAGGACAGGGAAAACTCTATGGCTACACCTTC.

The chain has TRBV7-6 and TRBJ2-1; TRBD2 matches 9 bases. V shed 5 bases and J 4 bases; nucleotides not matched to a gene: 9. The CDR3 is made up of 16 amino acids. Germline loops: CDR1 SGHVS, CDR2 FNYEAQ. CDR3 coding DNA: TGTGCCAGCAGCCCCTCTAGCGGGACTATATACAATGAGCAGTTCTTC. Encoded protein: CASSPSSGTIYNEQFF.

The chain employs TRBV29-1 and TRBJ2-3; D is perhaps TRBD1 (6 bases). The CDR3 contains 15 residues. With 1 base removed from V and 0 bases from J, the gap between germline ends came to 11 bases. Germline V lookup: CDR1 SQVTM, CDR2 ANQGSEA. This CDR3 is CSVEGDISSTDTQYF. The CDR3 coding sequence is TGCAGCGTTGAAGGGGACATTTCTAGCACAGATACGCAGTATTTT.

The V and J genes are TRBV27 and TRBJ2-1; TRBD1 matches at 7 bases. The CDR3 sequence is 13 residues long. Germline V CDR1 and CDR2: MNHEY, SMNVEV (reference sequence). After removal of 3 bases from V and 7 bases from J, the junction contained 3 bases not matched to a gene. CDR3 loop: CASSFNRGNEQFF. CDR3 bases: TGTGCCAGCAGTTTTAACAGGGGAAATGAGCAGTTCTTC.

This chain connects TRBV2 to TRBJ1-2; the match to TRBD1 covers 8 bases. Germline V lookup: CDR1 SNHLY, CDR2 FYNNEI. The CDR3 runs to 14 residues. The ends lost 5 bases at V and 6 bases at J; junction bases unmatched: 8. CDR3 sequence (DNA): TGTGCCAGCAGTTCTGACACGACAGGGGATGGCTACACCTTC. Residues: CASSSDTTGDGYTF. Together with reference TRBV2 and TRBJ1-2, the CDR3 gives the full variable domain: EPEVTQTPSHQVTQMGQEVILRCVPISNHLYFYWYRQILGQKVEFLVSFYNNEISEKSEIFDDQFSVERPDGSNFTLKIRSTKLEDSAMYFCASSSDTTGDGYTFGSGTRLTVV.

The gene calls are TRBV5-1 and TRBJ1-1, with 9 bases that match TRBD1. This CDR3 contains 14 residues. The germline V gene encodes CDR1 SGHRS and CDR2 YFSETQ. The trim removed 4 bases at V and 5 bases at J, leaving 6 bases unmatched. This CDR3 reads CASSPWDRVTEAFF. The DNA of the CDR3 is TGCGCCAGCAGCCCGTGGGACAGGGTAACTGAAGCTTTCTTT.

The V gene is TRBV4-3, the J gene TRBJ2-1, with 10 bases matching TRBD2. Germline CDR1 is LGHNA and CDR2 is YSLEER. With V trimmed by 4 bases and J by 2 bases, 5 bases remained unmatched. There are 16 residues in the CDR3. As DNA, the CDR3 is TGCGCCAGCAGCCCCTGGACTAGCGGAACCTACAATGAGCAGTTCTTC. It is translated as CASSPWTSGTYNEQFF.

The rearrangement links TRBV4-3 to TRBJ2-1; no firm D call. V was cut by 1 base and J by 0 bases, with 10 bases left in between. This CDR3 spans 16 amino acids. CDR1 LGHNA and CDR2 YSLEER come from the germline V gene. This chain's CDR3 is CASSQGRRSSYNEQFF. The CDR3 nucleotides read TGCGCCAGCAGCCAAGGCCGCCGGAGCTCCTACAATGAGCAGTTCTTC.

This clone was observed once. This chain links TRBV4-3 with TRBJ2-2; D remains ambiguous. CDR1 is LGHNA, CDR2 YSLEER, per germline. The CDR3 loop spans 14 amino acids. With 0 bases removed from V and 4 bases from J, the gap between germline ends came to 6 bases. CDR3 amino acids: CASSQERLTGELFF. The CDR3 coding sequence is TGCGCCAGCAGCCAAGAGCGACTCACCGGGGAGCTGTTTTTT.

This chain joins TRBV28 and TRBJ2-1; no reliable D call. CDR1 and CDR2 (germline): MDHEN, SYDVKM. Deletions cut 3 bases from V and 6 bases from J, with 9 bases between. CDR3 size: 13 residues. CDR3 loop: CASSLPGRNEQFF. The CDR3 DNA is TGTGCCAGCAGTTTGCCCGGTCGCAATGAGCAGTTCTTC.

The CDR3 loop is CASGSGLAGGRQETQYF. The CDR3 DNA is TGTGCTAGTGGTTCGGGACTAGCGGGAGGAAGGCAAGAGACCCAGTACTTC. The rearrangement uses TRBV12-5 and TRBJ2-5, with 15 bases that match TRBD2. CDR3 size: 17 residues. V lost 4 bases to trimming and J lost 2 bases; unmatched junction nucleotides: 5. Germline assignment: CDR1 LGHNT and CDR2 FRNRAP.

The chain employs TRBV29-1 and TRBJ2-3; TRBD2 matches at 15 bases. CDR1 is SQVTM and CDR2 is ANQGSEA in the germline V gene. The CDR3 sequence is 22 residues long. The V and J ends lost 1 base and 4 bases, in that order; junction bases with no gene match: 21. The CDR3: CSVEGRNPGQKGLAGGPDTQYF. CDR3 nucleotide sequence: TGCAGCGTTGAAGGGCGAAATCCGGGACAGAAGGGACTAGCGGGAGGTCCAGATACGCAGTATTTT.

This clone was seen only once. The chain is built from TRBV30 and TRBJ1-1; 7 bases are shared with TRBD1. The CDR3 contains 13 residues. Germline CDR1 reads GTSNPN; CDR2 reads SVGIG (reference sequence). V gave up 2 bases and J gave up 3 bases; unmatched junction bases: 3. DNA of the CDR3: TGTGCCTGGAGTCCCAGGGGGGACACTGAAGCTTTCTTT. As protein: CAWSPRGDTEAFF.

The chain employs TRBV5-6 and TRBJ1-2, with 7 bases aligning to TRBD1. CDR1 and CDR2 from the germline V gene are SGHDT and YYEEEE. J lost 5 bases, V lost 2 bases, and 18 bases had no gene match. This CDR3 region has 18 residues. The DNA for the CDR3 is TGTGCCAGCAGCTTACTCGAGACAGGGAGTTATCTTAAGTATGGCTACACCTTC. Translation: CASSLLETGSYLKYGYTF.

The table lists this clone with a count of one. The V gene is TRBV7-3, the J gene TRBJ2-1; 9 bases are shared with TRBD1. CDR3 length equals 15 residues. The germline CDR1 and CDR2 sequences are SGHTA and FQGTGA. The J segment lost 5 bases and the V segment lost 4 bases, leaving 6 bases of the junction unmatched. The DNA of the CDR3 is TGTGCCAGCAGCTCAGCCGGGACAGGGAACAATGAGCAGTTCTTC. This translates into CASSSAGTGNNEQFF.

The V call is TRBV7-3, the J call TRBJ2-3, with 7 bases lining up with TRBD2. V shed 4 bases and J 6 bases; nucleotides not matched to a gene: 4. The CDR3 is 13 residues long. Germline CDR1 reads SGHTA; CDR2 reads FQGTGA. The CDR3 DNA reads as TGTGCCAGCAGCTCCGGGAGGTCGGATACGCAGTATTTT. Residues: CASSSGRSDTQYF. Full variable domain (rest looked up from reference TRBV7-3 and TRBJ2-3): GAGVSQTPSNKVTEKGKYVELRCDPISGHTALYWYRQSLGQGPEFLIYFQGTGAADDSGLPNDRFFAVRPEGSVSTLKIQRTERGDSAVYLCASSSGRSDTQYFGPGTRLTVL.

The chain links TRBV29-1 to TRBJ2-1; 10 bases line up with TRBD2. Germline V gene lookup returns CDR1 SQVTM and CDR2 ANQGSEA. V was clipped by 3 bases and J by 4 bases; unmatched bases: 3. The CDR3 extends over 14 amino acids. CDR3 amino acids: CSVDRTSGYNEQFF. CDR3 sequence (DNA): TGCAGCGTTGACAGGACTAGCGGATACAATGAGCAGTTCTTC.

J is TRBJ2-7 and V is TRBV29-1, with 10 bases lining up with TRBD1. This CDR3 is built from 14 residues. V lost 5 bases and J lost 2; bases outside the gene matches: 6. Germline CDR1 SQVTM, CDR2 ANQGSEA. CDR3 protein: CSVSGTGEPYEQYF. The CDR3 DNA sequence: TGCAGCGTTTCTGGGACAGGGGAGCCCTACGAGCAGTACTTC.

This chain joins TRBV7-3 and TRBJ2-3; D ambiguous. Trimming removed 2 bases at V and 6 bases at J, with 15 bases between. CDR1 is SGHTA, CDR2 FQGTGA, per germline. This CDR3 spans 15 amino acids. In DNA, the CDR3 is TGTGCCAGCAGCTTATGGGTCGGAAAGAGGGATACGCAGTATTTT. Protein: CASSLWVGKRDTQYF.